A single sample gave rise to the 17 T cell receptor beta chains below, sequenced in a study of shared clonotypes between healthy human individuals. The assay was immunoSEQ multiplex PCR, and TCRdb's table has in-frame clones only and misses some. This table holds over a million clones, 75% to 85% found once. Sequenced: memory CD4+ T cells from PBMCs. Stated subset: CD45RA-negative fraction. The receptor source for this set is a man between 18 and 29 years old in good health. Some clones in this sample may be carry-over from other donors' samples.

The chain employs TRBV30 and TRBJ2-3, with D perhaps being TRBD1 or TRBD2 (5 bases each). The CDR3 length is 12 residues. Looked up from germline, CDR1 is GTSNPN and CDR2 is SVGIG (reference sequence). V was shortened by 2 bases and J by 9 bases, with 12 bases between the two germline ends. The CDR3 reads CAWSRDRLTQYF. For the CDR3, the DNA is TGTGCCTGGAGTCGGGACCGTCTCACGCAGTATTTT.

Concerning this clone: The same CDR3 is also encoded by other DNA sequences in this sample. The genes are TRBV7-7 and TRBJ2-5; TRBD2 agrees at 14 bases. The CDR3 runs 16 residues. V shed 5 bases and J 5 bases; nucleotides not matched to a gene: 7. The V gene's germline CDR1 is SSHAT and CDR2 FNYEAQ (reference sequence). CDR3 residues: CASSLGLAGARETQYF. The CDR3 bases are TGTGCCAGCAGCCTGGGACTAGCGGGAGCGAGGGAGACCCAGTACTTC.

The CDR3 loop reads CASRLLADDSYEQYF. CDR3 DNA sequence: TGTGCCAGCAGGCTACTAGCGGATGACTCCTACGAGCAGTACTTC. The chain couples TRBV6-6 to TRBJ2-7; TRBD2 matches 8 bases. Germline CDR1 is MNHNY and CDR2 is SVGAGI (reference sequence). Unmatched junction bases numbered 7, after V lost 6 bases and J lost 0 bases. The CDR3 loop spans 15 amino acids.

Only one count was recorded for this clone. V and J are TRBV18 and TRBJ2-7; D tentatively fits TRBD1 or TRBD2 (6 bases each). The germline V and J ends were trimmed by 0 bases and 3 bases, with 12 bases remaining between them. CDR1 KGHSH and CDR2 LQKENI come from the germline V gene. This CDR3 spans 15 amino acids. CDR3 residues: CASSPPGGGDYEQYF. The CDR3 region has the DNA TGTGCCAGCTCACCACCGGGGGGCGGGGACTACGAGCAGTACTTC.

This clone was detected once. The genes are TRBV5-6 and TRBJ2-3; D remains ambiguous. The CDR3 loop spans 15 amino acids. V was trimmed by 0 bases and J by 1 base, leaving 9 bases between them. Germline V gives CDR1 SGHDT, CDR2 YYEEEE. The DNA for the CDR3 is TGTGCCAGCAGCTTGGGTCATCTCGGCACAGATACGCAGTATTTT. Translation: CASSLGHLGTDTQYF. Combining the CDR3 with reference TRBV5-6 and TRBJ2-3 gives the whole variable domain DAGVTQSPTHLIKTRGQQVTLRCSPKSGHDTVSWYQQALGQGPQFIFQYYEEEERQRGNFPDRFSGHQFPNYSSELNVNALLLGDSALYLCASSLGHLGTDTQYFGPGTRLTVL.

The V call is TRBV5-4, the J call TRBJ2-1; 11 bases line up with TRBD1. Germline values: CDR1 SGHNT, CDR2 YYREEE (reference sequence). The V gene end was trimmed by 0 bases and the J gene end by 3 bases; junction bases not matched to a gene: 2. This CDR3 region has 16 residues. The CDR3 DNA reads TGTGCCAGCAGCTTGGATGGGACAGGGGGCTACAATGAGCAGTTCTTC. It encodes CASSLDGTGGYNEQFF.

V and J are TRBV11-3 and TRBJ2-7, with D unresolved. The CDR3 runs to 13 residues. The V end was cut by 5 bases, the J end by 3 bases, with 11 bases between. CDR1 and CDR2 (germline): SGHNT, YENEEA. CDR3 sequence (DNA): TGTGCCAGCAGCCCGCGGTATGGCTACGAGCAGTACTTC. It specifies CASSPRYGYEQYF.

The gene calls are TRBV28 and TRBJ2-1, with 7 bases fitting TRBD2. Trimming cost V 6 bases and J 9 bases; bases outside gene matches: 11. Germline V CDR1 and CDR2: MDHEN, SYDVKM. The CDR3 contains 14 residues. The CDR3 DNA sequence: TGTGCCAGCAGGCTGGGAGGGGCGGTTGGTGAGCAGTTCTTC. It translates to CASRLGGAVGEQFF.

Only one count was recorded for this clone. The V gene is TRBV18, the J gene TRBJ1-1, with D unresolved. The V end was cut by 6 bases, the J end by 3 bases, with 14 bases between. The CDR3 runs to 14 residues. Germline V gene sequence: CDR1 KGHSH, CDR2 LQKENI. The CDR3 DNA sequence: TGTGCCAGCTCCCCGCGGGGAGAGCACACTGAAGCTTTCTTT. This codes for CASSPRGEHTEAFF.

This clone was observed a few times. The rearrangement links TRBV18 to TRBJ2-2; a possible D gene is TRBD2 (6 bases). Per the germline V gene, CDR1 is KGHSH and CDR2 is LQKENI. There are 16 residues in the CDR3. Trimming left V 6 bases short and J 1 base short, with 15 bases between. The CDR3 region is CASSRVAAGNTGELFF. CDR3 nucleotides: TGTGCCAGCTCGCGAGTAGCGGCTGGGAACACCGGGGAGCTGTTTTTT.

The DNA of the CDR3 is TGTGCCAGCAGTGACTCCTCCGGGGCAACCTACGAGCAGTACTTC. Translated, it gives CASSDSSGATYEQYF. This chain joins TRBV25-1 and TRBJ2-7; D might be TRBD1 or TRBD2, each matching 5 bases. The CDR3 covers 15 residues. V was cut by 3 bases and J by 2 bases, with 14 bases left in between. The germline CDR1 and CDR2 sequences are MGHDK and SYGVNS.

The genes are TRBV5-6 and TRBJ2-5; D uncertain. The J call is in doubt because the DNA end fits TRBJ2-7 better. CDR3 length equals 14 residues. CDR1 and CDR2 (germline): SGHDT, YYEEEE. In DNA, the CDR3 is TGTGCCAGCAGCCCCCGGTGGGTTAGCTACGAGCAGTACTTC. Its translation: CASSPRWVSYEQYF.

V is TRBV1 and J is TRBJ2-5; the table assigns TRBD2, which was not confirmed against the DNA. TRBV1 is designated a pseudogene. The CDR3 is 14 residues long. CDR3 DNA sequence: TGCACCCGGCCCCCGAGCGGGAATCAAGAGACCCAGTACTTC. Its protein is CTRPPSGNQETQYF.

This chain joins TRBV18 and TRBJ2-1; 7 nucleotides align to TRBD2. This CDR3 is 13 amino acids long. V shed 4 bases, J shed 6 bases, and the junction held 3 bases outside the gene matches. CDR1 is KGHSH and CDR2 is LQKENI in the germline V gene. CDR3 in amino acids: CASSLPGGNEQFF. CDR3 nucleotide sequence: TGTGCCAGCTCACTTCCGGGAGGCAATGAGCAGTTCTTC.

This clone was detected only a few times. CDR3 sequence: CASTSARGLSFSTYEQYF. As DNA, the CDR3 is TGTGCCAGCACCTCGGCCAGGGGCCTCAGTTTTTCCACCTACGAGCAGTACTTC. This chain uses TRBV7-8 with TRBJ2-7, with a possible D match to TRBD1 (6 bases). Trimming left V 7 bases short and J 2 bases short, with 27 bases between. This CDR3 has 18 residues. Per the germline V gene, CDR1 is SGHVS and CDR2 is FQNEAQ. Drawing the rest from reference TRBV7-8 and TRBJ2-7, the complete variable domain is GAGVSQSPRYKVAKRGQDVALRCDPISGHVSLFWYQQALGQGPEFLTYFQNEAQLDKSGLPSDRFFAERPEGSVSTLKIQRTQQEDSAVYLCASTSARGLSFSTYEQYFGPGTRLTVT.

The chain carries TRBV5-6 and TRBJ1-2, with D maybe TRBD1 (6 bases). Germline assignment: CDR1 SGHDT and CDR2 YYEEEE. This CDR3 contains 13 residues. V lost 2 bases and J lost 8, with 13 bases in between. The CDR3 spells CASSLSSGVGYTF. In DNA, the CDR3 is TGTGCCAGCAGCTTATCCTCAGGGGTCGGCTACACCTTC. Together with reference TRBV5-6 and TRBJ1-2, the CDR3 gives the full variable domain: DAGVTQSPTHLIKTRGQQVTLRCSPKSGHDTVSWYQQALGQGPQFIFQYYEEEERQRGNFPDRFSGHQFPNYSSELNVNALLLGDSALYLCASSLSSGVGYTFGSGTRLTVV.

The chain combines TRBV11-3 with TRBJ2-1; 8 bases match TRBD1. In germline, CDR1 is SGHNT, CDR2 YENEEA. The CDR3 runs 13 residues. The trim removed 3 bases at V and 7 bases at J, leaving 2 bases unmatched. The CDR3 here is CASSFDRGNEQFF. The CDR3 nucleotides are TGTGCCAGCAGCTTCGACAGGGGTAATGAGCAGTTCTTC.